Below, 2 T cell receptor beta chains from the same sample are listed, as sequenced in a study of shared clonotypes between healthy human individuals (dated by TCRdb to about 2020). The library was generated by the immunoSEQ multiplex PCR assay. The immuneACCESS repertoire file appears here via TCRdb, limited to in-frame rearrangements. These files lack a portion of the clones; in checked studies, under half of the deficit traces to unresolved V genes, and the cause of the others is not known. Here the sample has over 2 million clones; around 93% occur a single time. The ten largest clones add up to 0.37% of the sample. Sequencing was done on a sample of naive CD4+ T cells from PBMCs. The sample's cell subset or site label is to be understood as: CD45RA+ positively selected. The origin of the receptors is a young man in good health. Some clones in this sample may be carry-over from other donors' samples.

This clone was observed once. CDR3 in DNA: TGTGCCAGCAGCTCCTCCCGGGACGGAGGCAAGCAGTACTTC. Its protein is CASSSSRDGGKQYF. The J gene is TRBJ2-5, the V gene TRBV7-8, with D possibly called TRBD1 or TRBD2 (5 bases each). CDR1 and CDR2 from the germline V gene are SGHVS and FQNEAQ. This CDR3 has 14 amino acids. Trimming stripped 4 bases from V and 11 bases from J, with 20 bases between.

This chain uses TRBV28 with TRBJ1-1; a possible D gene is TRBD1 (6 bases). The germline V gene has CDR1 MDHEN and CDR2 SYDVKM. CDR3 length: 11 amino acids. V lost 7 bases, J lost 3 bases, and 6 bases lay in between. CDR3 sequence reads: CASKGDTEAFF. The DNA for the CDR3 is TGTGCCAGCAAGGGGGACACTGAAGCTTTCTTT.